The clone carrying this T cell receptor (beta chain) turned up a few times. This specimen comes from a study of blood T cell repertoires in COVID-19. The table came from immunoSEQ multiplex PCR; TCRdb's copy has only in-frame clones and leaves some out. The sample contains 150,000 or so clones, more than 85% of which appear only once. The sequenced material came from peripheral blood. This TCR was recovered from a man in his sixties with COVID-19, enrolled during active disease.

CDR3 sequence reads: CASSLSITSYGYTF. The CDR3 nucleotides read TGTGCCAGCAGTTTATCCATCACGAGCTATGGCTACACCTTC. The genes are TRBV28 and TRBJ1-2, with D hard to call. Germline lookup yields CDR1 MDHEN and CDR2 SYDVKM. V lost 1 base, J lost 4 bases, and 10 bases lay in between. CDR3 size: 14 residues.